A selection of T cell receptor beta chains follows, all from one sample in a study of blood T cell repertoires in COVID-19. Some clones are missing from TCRdb's copy, which holds only in-frame ones; the method was immunoSEQ multiplex PCR. In the table there are about 400,000 clones, around 86% of which are singletons. The material sequenced was peripheral blood. These receptors were taken from a human donor in a cohort sampled during active COVID-19. The CDR3 runs from the conserved cysteine through the conserved F or W. The D gene is left open where the match is weak. Where a row states a size, it is once, few, many or the class of an expanded clone; other rows omit it.

V gene	J gene	clone size	D gene	CDR3 protein	CDR3 DNA
TRBV10-3	TRBJ2-6	NA	TRBD1	CAISAFRGLGANVLTF	TGTGCCATCAGTGCCTTCAGGGGGCTCGGGGCCAACGTCCTGACTTTC
TRBV5-1	TRBJ1-2	NA	TRBD1	CASSLVDRGFEYGYTF	TGCGCCAGCAGCTTGGTCGACAGGGGGTTTGAGTATGGCTACACCTTC
TRBV29-1	TRBJ2-3	few	TRBD2	CSVEDLLARDTQYF	TGCAGCGTTGAAGATTTACTAGCGAGAGATACGCAGTATTTT
TRBV11-2	TRBJ2-2	NA	NA	CASSPLVQTGELFF	TGTGCCAGCAGCCCCCTCGTTCAGACCGGGGAGCTGTTTTTT
TRBV24-1	TRBJ2-6	NA	TRBD1	CATSDGPGQGSSGANVLTF	TGTGCCACCAGTGATGGTCCGGGACAGGGAAGTTCTGGGGCCAACGTCCTGACTTTC
TRBV4-1	TRBJ1-5	NA	TRBD1	CASSLAGGENQPQHF	TGCGCCAGCAGCCTAGCAGGGGGCGAGAATCAGCCCCAGCATTTT
TRBV7-9	TRBJ1-2	NA	NA	CASNTGGSYGYTF	TGTGCCAGCAACACGGGGGGAAGCTATGGCTACACCTTC
TRBV12-3/TRBV12-4	TRBJ2-7	NA	NA	CASSFDNYEQYF	TGTGCCAGCAGTTTTGACAACTACGAGCAGTACTTC
TRBV4-1	TRBJ1-2	once	TRBD1	CASSQDSWPGGYGYTF	TGCGCCAGCAGCCAAGATTCGTGGCCAGGGGGCTATGGCTACACCTTC
TRBV10-1	TRBJ2-7	NA	NA	CASRGPRTGPYEQYF	TGCGCCAGCAGGGGTCCCAGAACAGGGCCCTACGAGCAGTACTTC
TRBV27	TRBJ2-5	NA	TRBD1	CASSLALPVTGAETQYF	TGTGCCAGCAGTTTGGCCCTCCCGGTTACAGGGGCAGAGACCCAGTACTTC
TRBV15	TRBJ2-1	NA	NA	CATSRSSGYEQFF	TGTGCCACCAGCAGAAGTTCTGGCTATGAGCAGTTCTTC
TRBV6-5	TRBJ1-2	NA	NA	CASSRRRDYGYTF	TGTGCCAGCAGCCGAAGACGGGACTATGGCTACACCTTC
TRBV29-1	TRBJ2-7	NA	TRBD2	CSVGGLAGGSLYF	TGCAGCGTTGGTGGTCTAGCGGGAGGCTCTCTGTACTTC
TRBV19	TRBJ1-1	NA	TRBD1	CASSIRYRTGEKGNTEAFF	TGTGCCAGTAGTATAAGATACAGGACAGGGGAGAAGGGGAACACTGAAGCTTTCTTT
TRBV7-3	TRBJ1-2	NA	TRBD1	CASSLPGGLGYTF	TGTGCCAGCAGCCTTCCAGGGGGTCTTGGCTACACCTTC
TRBV30	TRBJ1-6	NA	NA	CAWNREIESPLHF	TGTGCCTGGAACAGGGAGATCGAATCACCCCTCCACTTT
TRBV7-2	TRBJ2-7	once	TRBD2	CASSLIYGGAGEQYF	TGTGCCAGCAGCTTAATTTACGGGGGGGCTGGGGAGCAGTACTTC
TRBV4-2	TRBJ2-7	NA	NA	CASSQEPPDSYFSYEQYF	TGTGCCAGCAGCCAAGAACCACCGGACTCCTACTTCTCCTACGAGCAGTACTTC
TRBV3-1/TRBV3-2	TRBJ1-4	NA	TRBD1	CASSPGTGFEKLFF	TGTGCCAGCAGCCCCGGGACAGGATTTGAAAAACTGTTTTTT
TRBV5-1	TRBJ2-1	NA	NA	CASSLDSIEQFF	TGCGCCAGCAGCTTGGATAGCATTGAGCAGTTCTTC
TRBV6-5	TRBJ2-7	NA	TRBD2	CASSYGLAGSYEQYF	TGTGCCAGCAGTTACGGACTAGCGGGATCCTACGAGCAGTACTTC
TRBV3-1/TRBV3-2	TRBJ2-7	NA	TRBD2	CASSQDRGGRENEQYF	TGTGCCAGCAGCCAAGATCGGGGGGGCAGGGAGAACGAGCAGTACTTC
TRBV23-1	TRBJ2-1	NA	TRBD2	CASSQSSRREVNEQFF	TGCGCCAGCAGTCAATCGTCTCGGCGGGAGGTGAATGAGCAGTTCTTC
TRBV6-4	TRBJ1-4	NA	NA	CASSDDHGEKLFF	TGTGCCAGCAGTGACGACCACGGGGAAAAACTGTTTTTT
TRBV7-9	TRBJ2-7	NA	TRBD1	CASSLGQSAYEQYF	TGTGCCAGCAGCTTGGGACAGTCGGCCTACGAGCAGTACTTC
TRBV19	TRBJ1-2	NA	NA	CASTQRGGALDYGYTF	TGTGCCAGTACCCAAAGGGGTGGGGCGCTTGACTATGGCTACACCTTC